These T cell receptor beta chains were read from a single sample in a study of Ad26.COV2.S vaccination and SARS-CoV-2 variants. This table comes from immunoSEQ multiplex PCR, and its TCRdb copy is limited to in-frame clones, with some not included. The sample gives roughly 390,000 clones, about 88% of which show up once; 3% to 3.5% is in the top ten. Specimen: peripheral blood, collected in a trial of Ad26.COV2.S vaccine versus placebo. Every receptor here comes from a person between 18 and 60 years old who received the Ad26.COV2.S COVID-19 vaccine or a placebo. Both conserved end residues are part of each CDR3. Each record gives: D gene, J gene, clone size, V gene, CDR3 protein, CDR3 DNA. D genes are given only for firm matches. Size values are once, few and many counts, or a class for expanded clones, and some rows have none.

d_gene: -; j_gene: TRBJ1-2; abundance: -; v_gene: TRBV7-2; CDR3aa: CASSLNSGGDYGYTF; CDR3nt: TGTGCCAGCAGCTTAAACAGCGGAGGTGACTATGGCTACACCTTC
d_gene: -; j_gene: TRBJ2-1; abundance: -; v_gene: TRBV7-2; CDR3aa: CASSWGPNNEQFF; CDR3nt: TGTGCCAGCAGCTGGGGGCCCAACAATGAGCAGTTCTTC
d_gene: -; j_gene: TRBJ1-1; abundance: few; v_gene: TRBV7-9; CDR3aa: CASSLTGIEAFF; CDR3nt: TGTGCCAGCAGCTTAACGGGGATTGAAGCTTTCTTT
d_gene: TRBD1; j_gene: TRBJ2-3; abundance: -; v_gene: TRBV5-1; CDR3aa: CASSLSRQGLRTDTQYF; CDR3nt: TGCGCCAGCAGCCTAAGCCGACAGGGCCTTCGCACAGATACGCAGTATTTT
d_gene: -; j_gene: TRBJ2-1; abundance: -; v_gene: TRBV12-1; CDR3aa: CASSGLAGGLSYNEQFF; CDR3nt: TGTGCCAGCTCAGGACTAGCGGGGGGGCTCTCCTACAATGAGCAGTTCTTC
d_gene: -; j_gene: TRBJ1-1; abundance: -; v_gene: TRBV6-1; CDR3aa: CASSEATENTEAFF; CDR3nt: TGTGCCAGCAGTGAAGCAACAGAGAACACTGAAGCTTTCTTT
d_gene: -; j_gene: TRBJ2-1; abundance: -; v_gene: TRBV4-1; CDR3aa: CASSPLARLYNEQFF; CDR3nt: TGCGCCAGCAGCCCCCTAGCAAGACTCTACAATGAGCAGTTCTTC
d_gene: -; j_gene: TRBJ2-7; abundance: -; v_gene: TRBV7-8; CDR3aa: CASSLDPGYSYEQYF; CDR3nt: TGTGCCAGCAGCTTAGATCCGGGGTACTCCTACGAGCAGTACTTC
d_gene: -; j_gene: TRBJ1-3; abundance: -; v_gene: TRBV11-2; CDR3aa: CASLPVTGSSGNTIYF; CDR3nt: TGTGCCAGCTTACCTGTTACAGGGTCATCAGGAAACACCATATATTTT
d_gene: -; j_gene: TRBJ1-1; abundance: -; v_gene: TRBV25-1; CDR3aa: CASSEYEGYTEAFF; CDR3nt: TGTGCCAGCAGTGAATATGAGGGGTACACTGAAGCTTTCTTT
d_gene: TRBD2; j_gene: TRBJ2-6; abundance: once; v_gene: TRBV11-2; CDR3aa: CASSLVPSGFSGANVLTF; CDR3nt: TGTGCCAGCAGCTTAGTCCCTAGCGGTTTCTCTGGGGCCAACGTCCTGACTTTC
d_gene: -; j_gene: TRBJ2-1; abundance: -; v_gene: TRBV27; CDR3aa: CASSRGGPYNEQFF; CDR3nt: TGTGCCAGCAGCCGAGGGGGGCCCTACAATGAGCAGTTCTTC
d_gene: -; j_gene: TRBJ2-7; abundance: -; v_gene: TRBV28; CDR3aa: CASSVNLLIRNYEQYF; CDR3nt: TGTGCCAGCAGTGTAAATCTCTTGATCCGGAACTACGAGCAGTACTTC
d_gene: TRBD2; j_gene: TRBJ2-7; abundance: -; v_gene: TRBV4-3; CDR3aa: CASSQDTGGAHINYEQYF; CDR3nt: TGCGCCAGCAGCCAAGATACCGGGGGGGCCCATATAAACTACGAGCAGTACTTC
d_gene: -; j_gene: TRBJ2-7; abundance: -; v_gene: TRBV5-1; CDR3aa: CASSGWGEDEQYF; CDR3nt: TGCGCCAGCAGCGGCTGGGGGGAGGACGAGCAGTACTTC
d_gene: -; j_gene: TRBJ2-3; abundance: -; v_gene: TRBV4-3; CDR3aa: CASSQERGRRDTQYF; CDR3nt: TGCGCCAGCAGCCAGGAGCGCGGCCGGAGAGATACGCAGTATTTT
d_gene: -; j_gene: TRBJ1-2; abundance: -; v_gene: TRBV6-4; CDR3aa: CASSEGGSYTF; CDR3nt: TGTGCCAGCAGTGAAGGTGGGAGCTACACCTTC
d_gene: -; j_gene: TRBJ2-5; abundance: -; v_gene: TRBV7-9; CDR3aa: CASSLWASTQETQYF; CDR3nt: TGTGCCAGCAGCCTATGGGCTAGCACACAAGAGACCCAGTACTTC
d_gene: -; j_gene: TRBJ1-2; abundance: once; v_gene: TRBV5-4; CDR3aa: CASRRVGQGRLDYGYTF; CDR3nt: TGTGCCAGCAGGCGGGTCGGGCAGGGTCGGCTTGACTATGGCTACACCTTC
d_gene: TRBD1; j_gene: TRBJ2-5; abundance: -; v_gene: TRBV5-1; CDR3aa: CASSLEGRQGAETQYF; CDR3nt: TGCGCCAGCAGCTTGGAAGGGCGACAGGGGGCAGAGACCCAGTACTTC
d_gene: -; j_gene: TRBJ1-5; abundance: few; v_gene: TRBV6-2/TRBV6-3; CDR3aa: CASSFGTLNQPQHF; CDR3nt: TGTGCCAGCAGTTTTGGGACACTGAATCAGCCCCAGCATTTT
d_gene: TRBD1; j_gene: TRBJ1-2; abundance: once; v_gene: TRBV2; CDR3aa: CASSRTGSNYGYTF; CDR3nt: TGTGCCAGCAGTCGGACAGGTTCCAACTATGGCTACACCTTC
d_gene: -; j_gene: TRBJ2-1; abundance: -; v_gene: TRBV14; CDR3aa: CASSLTVYNEQFF; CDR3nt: TGTGCCAGCAGCTTAACTGTGTACAATGAGCAGTTCTTC